The next 6 T cell receptor beta chains were all read from a single sample in a study of T and B cells in COVID-19 patients. TRB rearrangements were amplified by multiplex PCR with BIOMED2 TRB-A/B primers. TCRdb reanalysed the multiplex PCR reads using MiXCR and keeps one entry per CDR3 protein. This table holds 22,000 or so distinct CDR3 sequences, under 30% found once. From blood, roughly 220-550 ng of genomic DNA served as TRB template. Sequencing was done on a sample of blood. The source is a human donor who had recovered from COVID-19.

The V call is TRBV27, the J call TRBJ2-3, with 8 bases identical to TRBD1. The CDR3 length is 14 residues. Germline CDR1 is MNHEY and CDR2 is SMNVEV (reference sequence). V was pared by 10 bases and J by 3 bases, with 9 bases of the junction left unmatched. CDR3 residues: CATSPRGLTDTQYF. DNA of the CDR3: TGTGCCACCTCCCCCAGGGGGCTAACAGATACGCAGTATTTT.

The rearrangement uses TRBV7-9 and TRBJ2-3; 7 bases map to TRBD1. The germline CDR1 and CDR2 sequences are SEHNR and FQNEAQ (reference sequence). V dropped 6 bases and J dropped 0; count of bases not matched to a gene: 6. The CDR3 loop spans 15 amino acids. The CDR3 reads CASRDGQASTDTQYF. CDR3 nucleotide sequence: TGTGCCAGCAGAGACGGACAGGCTAGCACAGATACGCAGTATTTT.

The chain links TRBV5-1 to TRBJ2-1, with D possibly called TRBD1 or TRBD2 (6 bases each). Germline V gene lookup returns CDR1 SGHRS and CDR2 YFSETQ. The CDR3 is 16 residues long. Trimming took off 0 bases at V and 10 bases at J, with 20 bases between the two ends. CDR3: CASSLDGYPGGGEQFF. DNA for the CDR3: TGCGCCAGCAGCTTGGATGGCTACCCTGGAGGGGGGGAGCAGTTCTTC.

This clonotype was detected ten times or more. The gene calls are TRBV18 and TRBJ2-1; TRBD1 agrees at 8 bases. V gave up 0 bases and J gave up 8 bases; unmatched junction bases: 9. Germline V CDR1 and CDR2: KGHSH, LQKENI. The CDR3 contains 16 residues. The CDR3 nucleotides read TGTGCCAGCTCACCACCCAGGGGGCAACGGGAAGATGAGCAGTTCTTC. Translation gives CASSPPRGQREDEQFF.

This clonotype has only a few counts. V usage is TRBV27 and J usage is TRBJ1-1, with D possibly matching TRBD1 (6 bases). Germline CDR1 is MNHEY and CDR2 is SMNVEV (reference sequence). The CDR3 covers 14 residues. With 2 bases removed from V and 4 bases from J, the gap between germline ends came to 11 bases. CDR3 protein: CASSLRQGITEAFF. Here the CDR3 DNA reads TGTGCCAGCAGTTTAAGGCAGGGGATCACTGAAGCTTTCTTT.

The chain joins TRBV7-9 to TRBJ1-1; D unclear. The CDR3 has 13 residues. The germline V gene encodes CDR1 SEHNR and CDR2 FQNEAQ (reference sequence). V shed 5 bases and J shed 1 base, with 8 bases lying between them. The CDR3 here is CASSGSANTEAFF. In DNA form, the CDR3 reads TGTGCCAGCAGCGGGTCAGCGAACACTGAAGCTTTCTTT.